This T cell receptor (beta chain) was identified during a study of CXCR3-negative and CXCR3-positive naive CD8 T cells (dated by TCRdb to the late 2010s). For the study in its entirety: In total, some 140 million TRB reads were obtained, which works out to roughly 1.5 +/- 0.3 million reads per library. The diversity and physicochemical repertoire analyses included 11 donors pooled from two independent experiments. Naive subsets from 5 donors and memory cells from 3 donors were included in the TRBV-TRBJ cluster analysis.

About this clonotype: What antigen it recognizes has not been identified.

For every CD8+ T cell subset, over 250,000 cells were flow-sorted straight into RLT lysis buffer, and each subset was sorted in triplicate. To keep memory contaminants out, a stringent definition of naive CD8+ T cells was applied: CD45RO-CCR7+CD27+CD95-. Peripheral blood mononuclear cells were isolated from buffy coats by standard density gradient centrifugation. Naive CXCR3-negative and CXCR3-positive CD8+ T cells were flow-sorted on a FACSAria III. Total RNA was extracted from sorted cells with an RNeasy Mini Kit. What the study reported, not specific to this receptor: TRB CDR3s from CXCR3-positive naive cells showed higher hydrophobicity (lower Kidera factor 4), lower energy, and higher strength and volume indices than CXCR3-negative naive cells. Because CXCR3 expression was partially decreased after cryopreservation, freshly isolated PBMCs were used for most assays. Because surface CD5, which is linked to self-reactivity in mice, was comparable between the naive subsets, TCR interaction strength was also inferred from TRB CDR3 physicochemical properties. Repertoire diversity was comparably high in both naive subsets but much lower in memory CD8+ T cells. Naive CXCR3-negative and CXCR3-positive cells from the same donor showed similar TRBV-TRBJ usage, whereas memory cells showed distinct patterns.

From the cysteine through the phenylalanine, the CDR3 covers 16 amino acids. No DNA is given. The germline V gene supplies CDR1 SGHTA and CDR2 FQGNSA. The sequencing machine was a NextSeq 550. The Human TCR Profiling Kit (MiLaboratory) was used to make UMI-labeled 5' RACE TRB cDNA libraries. cDNA synthesis used the entire amount of extracted RNA, and PCR amplification then used the entire amount of cDNA produced. Libraries were prepared in parallel with an identical number of PCR cycles. For the original study's pipeline: With a minimum of two reads required per UMI, MIGEC and MiXCR pulled out about 50,000 +/- 9,200 unique UMI-labeled TRB cDNA molecules from each library. On average, each library contained approximately 40,000 +/- 10,000 functional in-frame TRB CDR3 nucleotide clonotypes without stop codons. Diversity metrics, including normalized Shannon-Wiener and Chao1, were computed in VDJtools after downsampling to 5000 UMI-labeled TRB molecules per sample. VDJtools computed clonotype-size-weighted physicochemical properties of the central five CDR3 residues: interaction energy, strength, volume and Kidera factor 4. TCRdb reprocessed the reads, so every CDR3 protein sequence counts as one entry and DNA is not shown. These V and J calls are TCRdb output, not the study's own analysis. This sample's listing comprises roughly 59,000 distinct CDR3 sequences. The top ten clones comprise around 0.7% of the sample.

Sample: naive CXCR3+ CD8+ T cells from blood. The sample's cell subset or site label, decoded: CD45RO-CCR7+CD27+CD95- naive CD8+ T cells expressing CXCR3 (TNR3+). This TCR was recovered from a human donor in good health. Some clones in this sample may be carry-over from other donors' samples. The chain couples TRBV7-2 to TRBJ2-2; TCRdb designates TRBD1, a call that cannot be tested without DNA. The CDR3: CASSLSGGAVTGELFF. Joined to the reference TRBV7-2 and TRBJ2-2 proteins, this CDR3 gives the full variable domain: GAGVSQSPSNKVTEKGKDVELRCDPISGHTALYWYRQSLGQGLEFLIYFQGNSAPDKSGLPSDRFSAERTGGSVSTLTIQRTQQEDSAVYLCASSLSGGAVTGELFFGEGSRLTVL.